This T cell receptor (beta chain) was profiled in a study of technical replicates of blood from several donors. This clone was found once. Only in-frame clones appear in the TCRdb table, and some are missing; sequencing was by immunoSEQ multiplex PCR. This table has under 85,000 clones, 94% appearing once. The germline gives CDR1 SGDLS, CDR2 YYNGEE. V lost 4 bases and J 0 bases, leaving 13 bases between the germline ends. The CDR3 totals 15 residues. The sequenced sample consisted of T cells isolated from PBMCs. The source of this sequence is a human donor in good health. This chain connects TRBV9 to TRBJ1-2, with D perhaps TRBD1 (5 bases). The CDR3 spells CASSTRRGSNYGYTF. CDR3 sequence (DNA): TGTGCCAGCAGCACCAGAAGGGGTTCTAACTATGGCTACACCTTC.